The clone carrying this T cell receptor beta chain has a handful of counts. Its antigen is not identified. Multiplex touch-down PCR with TRB-A/B primers amplified rearranged V-D-J TRB sequences. One entry per CDR3 protein, called by TCRdb with MiXCR from the multiplex PCR reads. Found here are some 9,600 distinct CDR3 sequences, roughly 40% of them singletons; the top ten hold under 2%. V shed 5 bases and J shed 3 bases, with 10 bases lying between them. The CDR3 spans 13 residues. Per germline, CDR1 MDHEN and CDR2 SYDVKM. The template was genomic DNA from peripheral blood, not RNA. The sample originates from a study of T cell repertoires in aging, cancer and after chemotherapy. Study overall: Clear clonal overlap appeared across healthy donor samples taken over several months to years.

Findings of the study overall: Age-matched healthy donors had significantly more diverse, less clonal blood TCR repertoires than untreated cancer patients.

The J gene is TRBJ1-2, the V gene TRBV28, with unresolved D. Sequencing was performed on blood. This TCR came from a human donor in good health. CDR3 residues: CASSPGRDYGYTF. The CDR3 region has the DNA TGTGCCAGCAGTCCCGGACGGGACTATGGCTACACCTTC.